This T cell receptor beta chain stems from a study of T cell repertoires in cytomegalovirus infection. In the study overall: Public signatures in TCR beta pointed to CMV infection and matching HLA type.

A single record per CDR3 protein comes from TCRdb applying MiXCR to the reads. The sample includes 300,000 to 400,000 distinct CDR3 sequences, about a sixth seen only once; the top ten take 7.5% to 9%. The CDR3 runs 12 residues. Trimming took 10 bases from V and 7 from J; bases not matched to a gene: 6. Points from the study as a whole: Carriers of CMV plus the relevant HLA were identified by cumulative public TCR beta family frequency. Ex vivo responses were dominated by HLA-C-restricted CMV-specific TCR beta clonotypes.

About this clonotype: The antigen remains unidentified.

The sequenced material came from PBMCs. The V call is TRBV12-3 or TRBV12-4, the J call TRBJ1-5; TRBD1 agrees at 8 bases. The TCR originated in a human donor in good health (CMV status not recorded). Some clones in this sample may be carry-over from other donors' samples. CDR3 bases: TGTGCCATCGCGACAGGGGAGCAGCCCCAGCATTTT. It is translated as CAIATGEQPQHF.